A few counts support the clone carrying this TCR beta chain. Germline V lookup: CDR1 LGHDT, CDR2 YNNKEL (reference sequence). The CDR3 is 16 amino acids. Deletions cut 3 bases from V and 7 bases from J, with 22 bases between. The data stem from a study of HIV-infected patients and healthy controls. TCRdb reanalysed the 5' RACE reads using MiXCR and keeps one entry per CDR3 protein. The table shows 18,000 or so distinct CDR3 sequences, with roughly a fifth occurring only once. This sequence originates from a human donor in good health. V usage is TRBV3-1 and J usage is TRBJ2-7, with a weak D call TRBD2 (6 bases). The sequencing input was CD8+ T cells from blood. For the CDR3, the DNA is TGTGCCAGCAGCCAGGAGATGGACGCGGGGACGGGGGAGCAGTACTTC. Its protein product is CASSQEMDAGTGEQYF.